This TCR beta chain was retrieved from a study of blood T cell repertoires in COVID-19. Study-wide background: COVID-19 samples from acute and convalescent phases originated in the United States, Italy and Spain. In each case, the material was cDNA or gDNA derived from T cells, B-cell-depleted T cells, or PBMCs.

Using immunoSEQ multiplex PCR, the repertoire was profiled, and TCRdb retains in-frame clones only, with some absent. Of 90,000 or so clones detected, approximately 89% appear once; the ten largest clones hold about 5%. This clonotype was sampled from a woman older than 75 with active COVID-19. Material: peripheral blood.

The CDR3 region has the DNA TGTGCCAGCAGCTCCACCGGGACAGCAAACATTCAGTACTTC. It codes for CASSSTGTANIQYF. The rearrangement joins TRBV5-4 to TRBJ2-4; the match to TRBD1 covers 7 bases. V lost 3 bases, J lost 6 bases, and 6 bases stayed unmatched. CDR3 length equals 14 residues. Germline CDR1 reads SGHNT; CDR2 reads YYREEE (reference sequence).